This T cell receptor beta chain was sequenced in a study of PD-L1 blockade in urothelial cancer. On the study more broadly: In the patient group, about 90% of the roughly 29 were males with bladder-origin urothelial cancer. The study recovered a median of roughly 140,000 T cells per blood sample. Timepoints chosen for blood analysis were 3 weeks (second dose) and 6 weeks after treatment start.

The protocol was immunoSEQ multiplex PCR, while the TCRdb copy is restricted to in-frame clones and leaves out a portion. Among about 56,000 clones, over 75% were seen once, and the ten largest hold around 14%. Time point described: pretreatment peripheral blood. Patients yielded 1 to 8 samples each, pretreatment and on-treatment. V lost 2 bases to trimming and J lost 0 bases, with 17 bases between them. Germline CDR1 is SGHVS and CDR2 is FQNEAQ. This CDR3 comprises 18 residues. This sequence was found in a man in his 70s with urothelial cancer. The sequencing used PBMCs, collected around atezolizumab (anti-PD-L1) treatment. V and J are TRBV7-8 and TRBJ2-1, with TRBD2 as a possible D gene (6 bases). CDR3 bases: TGTGCCAGCAGCTTACCGACGGGACTCCCGAGCTCCTACAATGAGCAGTTCTTC. It specifies CASSLPTGLPSSYNEQFF.